The clone carrying this T cell receptor beta chain appeared a few times. Antigen unknown. MiXCR, applied by TCRdb to the 5' RACE reads, yields one record per CDR3 protein. Here the sample spans a few hundred thousand distinct CDR3 sequences, around a sixth being singletons. This entry is derived from a study of T-cell memory formation after mild COVID-19. General study findings and limits: Whereas later expanders leaned CD4+, clones contracting day 15 to 85 showed a balanced CD4/CD8 makeup.

Sequenced input: PBMCs or a T cell subset sorted from them (not recorded which). This receptor was taken from a man younger than 35 who had mild COVID-19 (a few samples of this study predate the infection). Cell type and time point are not known.

CDR3 in DNA: TGCAGTGCTAGTACCAGGGAGACTGGAAACACCATATATTTT. Translation gives CSASTRETGNTIYF. The rearrangement links TRBV20-1 to TRBJ1-3, with TRBD1 as a possible D gene (5 bases). Trimming left V 3 bases short and J 2 bases short, with 11 bases between. Per the germline V gene, CDR1 is DFQATT and CDR2 is SNEGSKA (reference sequence). This CDR3 region has 14 residues.